A single count supports the clone carrying this TCR beta chain. No antigen is known for it. PCR was performed using 60 Vbeta and 13 Jbeta primers. The repertoire was sequenced with immunoSEQ multiplex PCR; TCRdb's copy has only in-frame clones and lacks some. The sample has some 65,000 clones, less than 70% seen once. The CDR3 is 14 amino acids. Trimming cost V 3 bases and J 3 bases, with 12 bases left between them. CDR1 and CDR2 (germline): SGHRS, YFSETQ. This entry belongs to a study of cytomegalovirus exposure and HLA in healthy donors. It was healthy bone marrow donors who served as donors. Notes on the study in general: The productive fraction for most TCR beta V segments was about 90% or about 30% in an earlier analysis.

The specimen was PBMCs. The rearrangement uses TRBV5-1 and TRBJ1-1; D is undetermined. The clonotype was recovered from a woman between 25 and 40 years old in good health and CMV-seronegative. The CDR3 loop is CASSSGPGDTEAFF. In DNA form, the CDR3 reads TGCGCCAGCAGCTCCGGACCCGGGGACACTGAAGCTTTCTTT.